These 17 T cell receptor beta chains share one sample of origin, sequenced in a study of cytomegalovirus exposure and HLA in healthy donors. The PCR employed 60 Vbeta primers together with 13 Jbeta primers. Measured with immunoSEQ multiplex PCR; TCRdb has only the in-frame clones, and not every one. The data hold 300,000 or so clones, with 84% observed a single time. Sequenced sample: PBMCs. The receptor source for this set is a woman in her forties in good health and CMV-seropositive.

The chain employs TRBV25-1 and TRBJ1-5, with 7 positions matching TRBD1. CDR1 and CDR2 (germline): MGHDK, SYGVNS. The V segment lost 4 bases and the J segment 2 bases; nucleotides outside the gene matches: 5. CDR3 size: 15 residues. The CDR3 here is CASSGRGTGNQPQHF. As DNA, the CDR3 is TGTGCCAGCAGTGGCCGCGGGACAGGCAATCAGCCCCAGCATTTT. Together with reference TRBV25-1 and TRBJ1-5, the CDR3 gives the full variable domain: EADIYQTPRYLVIGTGKKITLECSQTMGHDKMYWYQQDPGMELHLIHYSYGVNSTEKGDLSSESTVSRIRTEHFPLTLESARPSHTSQYLCASSGRGTGNQPQHFGDGTRLSIL.

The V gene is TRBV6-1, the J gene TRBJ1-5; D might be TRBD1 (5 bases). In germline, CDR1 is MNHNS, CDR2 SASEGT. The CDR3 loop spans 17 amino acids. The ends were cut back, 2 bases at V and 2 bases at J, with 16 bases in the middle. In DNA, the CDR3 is TGTGCCAGCAGTGAACTGGGGCCGGTTTTAGGCAATCAGCCCCAGCATTTT. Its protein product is CASSELGPVLGNQPQHF.

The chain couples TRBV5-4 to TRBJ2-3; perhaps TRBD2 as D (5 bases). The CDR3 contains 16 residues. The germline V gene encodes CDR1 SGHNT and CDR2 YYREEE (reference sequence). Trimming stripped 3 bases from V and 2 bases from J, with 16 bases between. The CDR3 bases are TGTGCCAGCAGCTCGCTTGAGCGGTCTTCCACAGATACGCAGTATTTT. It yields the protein CASSSLERSSTDTQYF.

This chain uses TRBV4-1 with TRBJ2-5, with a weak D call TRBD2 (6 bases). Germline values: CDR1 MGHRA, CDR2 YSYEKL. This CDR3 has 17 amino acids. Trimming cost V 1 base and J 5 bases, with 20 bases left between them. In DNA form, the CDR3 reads TGCGCCAGCAGCCAAGTCCCACACGCAGGAGGAGGGGAGACCCAGTACTTC. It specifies CASSQVPHAGGGETQYF.

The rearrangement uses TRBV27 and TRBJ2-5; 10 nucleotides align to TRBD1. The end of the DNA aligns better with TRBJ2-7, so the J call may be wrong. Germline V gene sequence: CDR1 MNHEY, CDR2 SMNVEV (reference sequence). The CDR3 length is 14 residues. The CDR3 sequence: CASSLDRGPYEQYF. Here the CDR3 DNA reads TGTGCCAGCAGTTTAGACAGGGGGCCGTACGAGCAGTACTTC.

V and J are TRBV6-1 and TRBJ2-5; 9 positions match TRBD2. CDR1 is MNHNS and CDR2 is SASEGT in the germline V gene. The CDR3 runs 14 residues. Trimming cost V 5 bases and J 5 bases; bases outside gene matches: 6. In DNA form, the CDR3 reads TGTGCCAGCAGTCCTAGCGGGATGGAGGAGACCCAGTACTTC. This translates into CASSPSGMEETQYF.

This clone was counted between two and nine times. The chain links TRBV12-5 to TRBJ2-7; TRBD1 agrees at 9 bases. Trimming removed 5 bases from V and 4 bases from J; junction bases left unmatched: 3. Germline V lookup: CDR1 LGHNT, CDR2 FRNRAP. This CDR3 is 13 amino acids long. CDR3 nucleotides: TGTGCTAGTGGTATACAGGGGGCTTACGAGCAGTACTTC. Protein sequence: CASGIQGAYEQYF.

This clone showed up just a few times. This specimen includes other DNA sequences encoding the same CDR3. The CDR3 spells CASSLGTDYNYGYTF. The CDR3 DNA follows: TGTGCCAGCAGCTTAGGGACAGATTACAACTATGGCTACACCTTC. The V call is TRBV7-9, the J call TRBJ1-2; a possible D gene is TRBD1 (6 bases). The germline CDR1 and CDR2 sequences are SEHNR and FQNEAQ (reference sequence). The CDR3 spans 15 residues. V lost 1 base and J lost 2, with 11 bases in between.

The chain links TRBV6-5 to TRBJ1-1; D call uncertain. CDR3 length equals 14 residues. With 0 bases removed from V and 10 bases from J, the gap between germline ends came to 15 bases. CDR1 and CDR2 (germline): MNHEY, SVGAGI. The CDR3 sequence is CASSYSIHNSGAFF. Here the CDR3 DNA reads TGTGCCAGCAGTTACTCGATTCATAACAGCGGAGCTTTCTTT.

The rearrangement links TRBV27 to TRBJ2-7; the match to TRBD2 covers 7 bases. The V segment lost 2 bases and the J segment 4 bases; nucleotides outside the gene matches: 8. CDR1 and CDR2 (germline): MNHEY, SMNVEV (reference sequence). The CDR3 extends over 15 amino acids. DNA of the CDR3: TGTGCCAGCAGTTTAATGGGAGGGGACCTTTACGAGCAGTACTTC. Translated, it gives CASSLMGGDLYEQYF.

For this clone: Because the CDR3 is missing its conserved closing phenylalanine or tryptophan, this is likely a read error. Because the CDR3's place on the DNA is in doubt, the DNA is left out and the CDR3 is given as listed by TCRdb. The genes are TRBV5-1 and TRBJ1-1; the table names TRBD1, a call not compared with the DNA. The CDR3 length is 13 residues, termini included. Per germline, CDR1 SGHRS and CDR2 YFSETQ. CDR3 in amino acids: CASSVIVGGAKSL.

CDR3 sequence: CASSSGFYNEQFF. CDR3 nucleotides: TGTGCCAGCAGCTCCGGGTTTTACAATGAGCAGTTCTTC. This chain connects TRBV11-3 to TRBJ2-1; no reliable D call. V was trimmed by 4 bases and J by 4 bases, leaving 8 bases between them. Per germline, CDR1 SGHNT and CDR2 YENEEA. CDR3 length: 13 amino acids.

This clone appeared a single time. The CDR3 region has the DNA TGTGCCTGGAGTGTAGGCGGGACCTACGAGCAGTACTTC. This encodes CAWSVGGTYEQYF. This rearrangement joins TRBV30 to TRBJ2-7, with D perhaps matching TRBD2 (6 bases). V was shortened by 0 bases and J by 2 bases, with 8 bases between the two germline ends. Germline V gives CDR1 GTSNPN, CDR2 SVGIG (reference sequence). The CDR3 has 13 residues.

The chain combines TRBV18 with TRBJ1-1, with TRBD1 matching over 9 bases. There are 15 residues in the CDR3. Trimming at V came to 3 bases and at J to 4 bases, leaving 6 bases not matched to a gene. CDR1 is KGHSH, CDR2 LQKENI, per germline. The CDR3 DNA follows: TGTGCCAGCTCACCCCGGACAGGGGTTTCCACTGAAGCTTTCTTT. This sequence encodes CASSPRTGVSTEAFF.

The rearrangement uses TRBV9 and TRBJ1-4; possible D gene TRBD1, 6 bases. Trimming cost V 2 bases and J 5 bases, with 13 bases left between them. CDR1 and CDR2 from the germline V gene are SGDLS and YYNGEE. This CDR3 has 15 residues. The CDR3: CASSVEDRLNEKLFF. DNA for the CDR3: TGTGCCAGCAGCGTGGAAGACAGGCTGAATGAAAAACTGTTTTTT.

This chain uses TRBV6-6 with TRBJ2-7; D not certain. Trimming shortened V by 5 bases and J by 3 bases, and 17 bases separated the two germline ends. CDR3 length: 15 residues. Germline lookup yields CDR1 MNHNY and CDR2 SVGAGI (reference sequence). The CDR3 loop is CASSDNALMNYEQYF. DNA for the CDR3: TGTGCCAGCAGTGACAATGCACTTATGAACTACGAGCAGTACTTC.

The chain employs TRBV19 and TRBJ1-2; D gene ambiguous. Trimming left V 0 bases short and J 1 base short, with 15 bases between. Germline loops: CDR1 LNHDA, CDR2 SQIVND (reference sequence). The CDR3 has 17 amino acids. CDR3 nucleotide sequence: TGTGCCAGTAGTATAGATATCTCCCCGACATTTAACTATGGCTACACCTTC. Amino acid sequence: CASSIDISPTFNYGYTF.